This T cell receptor (beta chain) was identified in a study of PD-1 blockade in classical Hodgkin lymphoma. This clone was found a few times. All trial patients relapsed after autologous stem cell transplantation. Using immunoSEQ multiplex PCR, the repertoire was profiled, and TCRdb retains in-frame clones only, with some absent. The sample carries about 36,000 clones, roughly three quarters recorded once. V shed 2 bases, J shed 6 bases, and the junction held 1 base outside the gene matches. The CDR3 contains 13 residues. Germline V CDR1 and CDR2: SGHRS, YFSETQ. The source of this sequence is a human donor with classical Hodgkin lymphoma. The sample was peripheral blood mononuclear cells (PBMCs), taken before the second cycle of nivolumab. The chain couples TRBV5-1 to TRBJ1-1; TRBD1 aligns across 10 bases. For the CDR3, the DNA is TGCGCCAGCAGCTTAGGACAGGGGGCTGAAGCTTTCTTT. This gives the protein CASSLGQGAEAFF.